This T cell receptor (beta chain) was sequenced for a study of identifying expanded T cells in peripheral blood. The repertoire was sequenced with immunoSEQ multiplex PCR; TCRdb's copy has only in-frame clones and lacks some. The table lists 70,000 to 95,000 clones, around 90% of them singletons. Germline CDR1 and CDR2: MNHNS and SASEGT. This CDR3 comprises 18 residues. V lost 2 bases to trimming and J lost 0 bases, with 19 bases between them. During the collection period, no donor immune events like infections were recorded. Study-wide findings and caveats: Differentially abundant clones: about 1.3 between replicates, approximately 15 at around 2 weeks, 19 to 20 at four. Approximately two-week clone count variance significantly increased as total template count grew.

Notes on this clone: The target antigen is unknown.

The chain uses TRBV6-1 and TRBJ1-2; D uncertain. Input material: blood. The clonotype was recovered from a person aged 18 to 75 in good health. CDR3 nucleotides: TGTGCCAGCAGTGAAAAGGAGCAGTCTTATACATCTAACTATGGCTACACCTTC. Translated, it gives CASSEKEQSYTSNYGYTF.